Presented here are 23 T cell receptor beta chains from one specimen sequenced in a study of tumor and adjacent non-tumor tissue in lung cancer. The template was RNA from unsorted bulk tissue. TCRbeta libraries were built with three rounds of nested PCR, modified from ARM-PCR. TCRdb redid the calling of the multiplex PCR reads with MiXCR, one entry per CDR3 protein. The sample shows about 200,000 distinct CDR3 sequences, 60% to 75% of them seen only once. Input material: lung tumor tissue. The receptors were gathered from a man in his sixties with non-small cell lung cancer.

Note on this clonotype: An end of the junction does not agree with germline; a read error may underlie this. The CDR3 is CVSSFQWNTAAFF. For the CDR3, the DNA is TGTGTCAGCAGCTTTCAGTGGAACACTGCAGCTTTCTTT. The V and J genes are TRBV11-3 and TRBJ1-1; D not certain. Germline V lookup: CDR1 SGHNT, CDR2 YENEEA. There are 13 residues in the CDR3. The full variable domain, in which reference TRBV11-3 and TRBJ1-1 provide the parts outside the CDR3, is EAGVVQSPRYKIIEKKQPVAFWCNPISGHNTLYWYLQNLGQGPELLIRYENEEAVDDSQLPKDRFSAERLKGVDSTLKIQPAELGDSAVYLCVSSFQWNTAAFFGQGTRLTVV.

With regard to this clonotype: The junction departs from the called germline gene at one end, perhaps through a read error. The V call is TRBV11-2, the J call TRBJ1-4; D is possibly TRBD1 (5 bases). The germline gives CDR1 SGHAT, CDR2 FQNNGV. This CDR3 region has 14 residues. The CDR3 sequence: CTSSLEEIGQELFF. For the CDR3, the DNA is TGTACCAGCAGCCTGGAAGAGATAGGACAAGAACTGTTTTTT.

On this clonotype itself: The conserved closing phenylalanine or tryptophan is absent in this CDR3, likely reflecting a read error. It is unclear where the CDR3 begins or ends on the DNA, so no DNA is shown, and the CDR3 is as TCRdb lists it. The V gene is TRBV29-1, the J gene TRBJ1-1. The CDR3 comprises 12 residues, both ends counted. Per germline, CDR1 SQVTM and CDR2 ANQGSEA. The chain's CDR3 is CSVEGGPAEDFL.

As regards this clonotype: The junction shows a germline mismatch at one end, possibly a read error. The chain combines TRBV12-3 or TRBV12-4 with TRBJ2-3; no clear D gene. CDR3 length equals 14 residues. The CDR3 coding sequence is TGTGCCAGCGCCCGGGTGCGAAGCATAGATACGCAGTATTTT. Translating gives CASARVRSIDTQYF.

In the case of this clonotype: Sequence at one end of the junction differs from germline and may be a read error. The V call is TRBV5-4, the J call TRBJ1-2, with D possibly matching TRBD1 (6 bases). The CDR3 consists of 13 residues. Germline lookup yields CDR1 SGHNT and CDR2 YYREEE (reference sequence). The CDR3 region has the DNA TGTACCAGCAGCTCCGGGACATCTAATGGCTACATCTTC. It translates to CTSSSGTSNGYIF.

The chain combines TRBV20-1 with TRBJ1-1; 8 bases match TRBD1. CDR3 length: 13 amino acids. The junction had 10 bases not matched to a gene; V was cut back by 8 bases and J by 5 bases. The V gene's germline CDR1 is DFQATT and CDR2 SNEGSKA (reference sequence). The DNA of the CDR3 is TGCAGTACTAAAACCGACAGGGGTACTGAAGCTTTCTTT. Protein: CSTKTDRGTEAFF.

This clonotype turned up a few times. A much bigger clone sits one base away, suggesting this may be a read error. V usage is TRBV20-1 and J usage is TRBJ2-2; weak D call: TRBD1 (5 bases). V was clipped by 1 base and J by 4 bases, with 10 bases between them. CDR1 is DFQATT, CDR2 SNEGSKA, per germline (reference sequence). The CDR3 is 14 residues long. The CDR3 loop reads CSARADMSTGELFF. The CDR3, as DNA: TGCAGTGCTAGAGCGGACATGTCCACCGGGGAGCTGTTTTTT.

This clonotype was found a few times. The rearrangement joins TRBV12-3 or TRBV12-4 to TRBJ1-1; TRBD1 matches at 10 bases. The V gene end was trimmed by 5 bases and the J gene end by 4 bases; junction bases not matched to a gene: 13. CDR3 size: 17 residues. CDR3 sequence: CASSETGGRQVSTEAFF. The CDR3 coding sequence is TGTGCCAGCAGTGAGACAGGGGGCCGGCAGGTCAGCACTGAAGCTTTCTTT.

Note on this clonotype: Given a much more abundant clone one base away, this may be a read error. The V and J genes are TRBV6-2 or TRBV6-3 and TRBJ2-7, with a weak D call TRBD2 (5 bases). CDR1 and CDR2 (germline): MNHEY, SVGEGT. The CDR3 consists of 14 residues. CDR3 nucleotide sequence: TGTGTCAGCAGTTACGCTCATCGGGACTACGAGCAGTACTTC. Protein product: CVSSYAHRDYEQYF.

The chain has TRBV6-2 or TRBV6-3 and TRBJ2-7; D gene unclear. Deletions cut 6 bases from V and 0 bases from J, with 9 bases between. The CDR3 is 13 amino acids. CDR1 and CDR2 from the germline V gene are MNHEY and SVGEGT. The CDR3 protein is CASRREASYEQYF. The CDR3 DNA sequence: TGTGCCAGCAGGCGTGAGGCCTCCTACGAGCAGTACTTC.

Of note for this clonotype: One end of the junction fails to match germline, which may point to a read error. The chain combines TRBV6-5 with TRBJ2-5; either TRBD1 or TRBD2 may supply D (6 bases each). CDR3 length: 14 residues. The V gene's germline CDR1 is MNHEY and CDR2 SVGAGI. The CDR3 nucleotides read TGTGCTAGCAGCCGCCGGGGGCTTCAAGAGACCCAGTACTTC. Translating it yields CASSRRGLQETQYF.

The V call is TRBV20-1, the J call TRBJ2-1; possible D gene TRBD1, 5 bases. The CDR3 has 15 amino acids. Germline lookup yields CDR1 DFQATT and CDR2 SNEGSKA (reference sequence). V lost 0 bases to trimming and J lost 6 bases, with 15 bases between them. The CDR3 DNA sequence: TGCAGTGCTAGAGATCCCCTGGCAAGGGGCAATGAGCAGTTCTTC. It yields the protein CSARDPLARGNEQFF.

This clonotype appeared a single time. Lacking the conserved final phenylalanine or tryptophan, this CDR3 likely reflects a read error. The rearrangement joins TRBV5-6 to TRBJ2-7; the D is unclear. The V gene's germline CDR1 is SGHDT and CDR2 YYEEEE. This CDR3 spans 14 amino acids. The CDR3 DNA follows: TGTGCCAACAGCAGACCCGACCCTTCCAGCGAGCAGTACTCC. It yields the protein CANSRPDPSSEQYS.

This clonotype occurred once. This chain links TRBV20-1 with TRBJ2-5, with a weak D call TRBD2 (7 bases). Per germline, CDR1 DFQATT and CDR2 SNEGSKA (reference sequence). The CDR3 totals 13 residues. Trimming left V 4 bases short and J 5 bases short, with 14 bases between. The CDR3 nucleotides read TGCAGTGCTAAGGGCGGGGGCCACGAGACCCAGTACTTC. Amino acids: CSAKGGGHETQYF.

The count of this clonotype is one. The chain employs TRBV20-1 and TRBJ1-5; D assignment may be TRBD1 or TRBD2 (6 bases each). The tail of the sequence fits TRBJ2-3 better, so the J call may be wrong. Germline V lookup: CDR1 DFQATT, CDR2 SNEGSKA (reference sequence). This CDR3 spans 14 amino acids. CDR3 region: CSALKGGPNQPQYF. CDR3 sequence (DNA): TGCAGTGCCCTAAAGGGGGGACCCAATCAGCCCCAGTATTTT.

With regard to this clonotype: This may be a read error, as it is one base from a much larger clone. V is TRBV20-1 and J is TRBJ2-1; D perhaps matches TRBD1 (6 bases). Per the germline V gene, CDR1 is DFQATT and CDR2 is SNEGSKA (reference sequence). The CDR3 has 12 residues. Here the CDR3 reads CSAPTGNNKQFF. The CDR3 coding sequence is TGCAGTGCCCCAACAGGGAACAATAAGCAGTTCTTC.

This clonotype was detected a few times. V and J are TRBV20-1 and TRBJ2-2; D ambiguous. Germline lookup yields CDR1 DFQATT and CDR2 SNEGSKA (reference sequence). The V end lost 0 bases, the J end lost 5 bases, and 16 bases lay between the germline ends. The CDR3 length is 16 residues. The CDR3 protein is CSARDPRAARTGELFF. The CDR3 DNA follows: TGCAGTGCTAGAGATCCAAGGGCAGCACGGACCGGGGAGCTGTTTTTT.

In this sample, this clonotype turned up once. The junction departs from germline at one end; a sequencing error may be responsible. J is TRBJ2-7 and V is TRBV11-2; D gene unclear. Germline V CDR1 and CDR2: SGHAT, FQNNGV. The CDR3 is 14 amino acids. CDR3 DNA sequence: TGTTCCAGCAGCATAGGTTTTAGCTCATACGAGCAGTACTTC. It codes for CSSSIGFSSYEQYF.

A note on this clonotype: A read error may produce the germline difference seen at one junction end. The V gene is TRBV11-2, the J gene TRBJ1-1, with D uncertain. Germline V lookup: CDR1 SGHAT, CDR2 FQNNGV. The CDR3 extends over 14 amino acids. DNA of the CDR3: TGTGCCAGCAGTTTAGTCGGGAGGTCCACTGAAGCTTTCTTT. Its protein is CASSLVGRSTEAFF.

With regard to this clonotype: One junction end disagrees with the germline gene, perhaps due to a read error. V is TRBV29-1 and J is TRBJ1-2, with 7 bases matching TRBD1. This CDR3 spans 13 amino acids. The germline gives CDR1 SQVTM, CDR2 ANQGSEA. CDR3 residues: CSVRQGASYGFTF. The CDR3 region has the DNA TGCAGCGTTCGACAGGGTGCTAGCTATGGCTTCACCTTC.

This clonotype was seen a single time. A much larger clonotype is one base distant, so this may be a read error. This chain uses TRBV12-3 or TRBV12-4 with TRBJ1-5, with D hard to call. The length of the CDR3 is 14 residues. V dropped 3 bases and J dropped 5 bases, with 11 bases sitting between them. For the CDR3, the DNA is TGTGCCAGCAGTTTTAGTCAGGCTCATCAGCCCCAGCATTTT. It translates to CASSFSQAHQPQHF.

This chain joins TRBV20-1 and TRBJ2-1; TRBD2 agrees at 9 bases. Germline lookup yields CDR1 DFQATT and CDR2 SNEGSKA (reference sequence). Trimming at V came to 6 bases and at J to 8 bases, leaving 14 bases not matched to a gene. The CDR3 contains 15 residues. CDR3 nucleotides: TGCAGTGCAAAAGCAGGGGCTAGCGGGAACCATGAGCAGTTCTTC. Translating it yields CSAKAGASGNHEQFF.

For this clonotype: This clone may be a read error of a much larger clone one base away. For the CDR3, the DNA is TGTGCCAGCAGTTTTCTAGACAGTAATAAGCCCCAGCATTTT. Translation: CASSFLDSNKPQHF. The gene calls are TRBV28 and TRBJ1-5; weak D call: TRBD1 (5 bases). Trimming pared 3 bases from V and 8 bases from J, leaving 14 bases between. The CDR3 extends over 14 amino acids. CDR1 MDHEN and CDR2 SYDVKM come from the germline V gene. The full variable domain, in which reference TRBV28 and TRBJ1-5 provide the parts outside the CDR3, is DVKVTQSSRYLVKRTGEKVFLECVQDMDHENMFWYRQDPGLGLRLIYFSYDVKMKEKGDIPEGYSVSREKKERFSLILESASTNQTSMYLCASSFLDSNKPQHFGDGTRLSIL.